Each of the 21 T cell receptor beta chains below was sequenced from the same sample in a study of blood T cell repertoires in COVID-19. Repertoires were generated with immunoSEQ multiplex PCR, while TCRdb's copy carries only in-frame clones and drops some. Here the sample spans approximately 210,000 clones, around 89% being singletons. Sequencing input: peripheral blood. The receptor set was obtained from a man in his 70s with acute or convalescent COVID-19.

The V gene is TRBV3-1 (or the pseudogene TRBV3-2), the J gene TRBJ1-2; 9 bases align to TRBD1. V was pared by 6 bases and J by 8 bases, with 10 bases of the junction left unmatched. Looked up from germline, CDR1 is LGHDT and CDR2 is YNNKEL (reference sequence). The CDR3 extends over 14 amino acids. The CDR3 DNA follows: TGTGCCAGCAGACCGGACAGGGGCTTCGGCGGCTACACCTTC. Encoded protein: CASRPDRGFGGYTF.

The chain employs TRBV7-8 and TRBJ2-7; TRBD2 is a possible D gene (6 bases). CDR1 is SGHVS, CDR2 FQNEAQ, per germline. Trimming took off 1 base at V and 2 bases at J, with 21 bases between the two ends. The CDR3 is 18 amino acids. DNA for the CDR3: TGTGCCAGCAGCTTAGTTCTGGCCCCTTGGAGGGAACCCTACGAGCAGTACTTC. Its protein product is CASSLVLAPWREPYEQYF.

The chain combines TRBV2 with TRBJ2-5; D not resolved. The CDR3 covers 12 residues. Trimming left V 4 bases short and J 4 bases short, with 7 bases between. Germline V lookup: CDR1 SNHLY, CDR2 FYNNEI. CDR3 nucleotides: TGTGCCAGCAGTGTTAGTGGAGAGACCCAGTACTTC. Amino acid sequence: CASSVSGETQYF.

The rearrangement links TRBV6-5 to TRBJ1-2; D gene unclear. Germline CDR1 reads MNHEY; CDR2 reads SVGAGI. The ends were cut back, 0 bases at V and 0 bases at J, with 8 bases in the middle. The CDR3 runs 15 residues. The CDR3 bases are TGTGCCAGCAGTTACTCTGCCAGGCCTAACTATGGCTACACCTTC. It translates to CASSYSARPNYGYTF.

CDR3 protein: CASATGTSGIKNTDTQYF. CDR3 DNA: TGTGCCAGCGCCACCGGGACTAGCGGAATAAAGAACACAGATACGCAGTATTTT. The chain links TRBV10-3 to TRBJ2-3; 11 nucleotides line up with TRBD2. The CDR3 has 18 amino acids. V dropped 10 bases and J dropped 2; count of bases not matched to a gene: 17. Germline values: CDR1 ENHRY, CDR2 SYGVKD.

V usage is TRBV7-9 and J usage is TRBJ2-7, with 10 bases that match TRBD1. The CDR3 is made up of 16 amino acids. Germline CDR1 and CDR2: SEHNR and FQNEAQ (reference sequence). V shed 5 bases, J shed 3 bases, and the junction held 10 bases outside the gene matches. This CDR3 reads CASSRARTGGFYEQYF. The CDR3 DNA follows: TGTGCCAGCAGCCGAGCTCGGACAGGGGGGTTCTACGAGCAGTACTTC.

The J gene is TRBJ2-7, the V gene TRBV28, with D perhaps TRBD1 (5 bases). CDR1 is MDHEN, CDR2 SYDVKM, per germline. The CDR3 sequence is 12 residues long. Trimming cost V 10 bases and J 10 bases, with 20 bases left between them. The CDR3 DNA is TGTGCCACCAGACCCCCAGGGCAGCGCCAGTACTTC. As protein: CATRPPGQRQYF.

The J gene is TRBJ2-7, the V gene TRBV6-2 or TRBV6-3; D is possibly TRBD1 (5 bases). The V gene's germline CDR1 is MNHEY and CDR2 SVGEGT. The V and J ends lost 0 bases and 3 bases respectively, with 15 bases between them. The CDR3 sequence is 16 residues long. The CDR3 DNA reads TGTGCCAGCAGTTACTCGAACCCAACAGGTGGCTACGAGCAGTACTTC. Amino acid sequence: CASSYSNPTGGYEQYF.

The chain joins TRBV24-1 to TRBJ2-1; D unresolved. This CDR3 has 14 amino acids. V shed 5 bases and J shed 1 base, with 8 bases lying between them. Germline V lookup: CDR1 KGHDR, CDR2 SFDVKD. CDR3 protein: CATSAIGSYNEQFF. In DNA form, the CDR3 reads TGTGCCACCAGTGCCATCGGGTCCTACAATGAGCAGTTCTTC.

The CDR3 is CASSEGLRLDTEAFF. The CDR3 DNA sequence: TGTGCCAGCAGTGAGGGCTTACGATTGGACACTGAAGCTTTCTTT. V usage is TRBV6-1 and J usage is TRBJ1-1; no definite D call. With 3 bases removed from V and 3 bases from J, the gap between germline ends came to 14 bases. The CDR3 sequence is 15 residues long. Germline V CDR1 and CDR2: MNHNS, SASEGT.

The chain has TRBV20-1 and TRBJ2-1; 7 bases line up with TRBD2. The CDR3 length is 12 residues. CDR1 DFQATT and CDR2 SNEGSKA come from the germline V gene (reference sequence). The V gene end was trimmed by 3 bases and the J gene end by 4 bases; junction bases not matched to a gene: 0. This CDR3 is CSASSGYNEQFF. CDR3 DNA: TGCAGTGCTAGTAGCGGGTACAATGAGCAGTTCTTC.

This chain links TRBV12-3 or TRBV12-4 with TRBJ1-5, with 8 nucleotides matching TRBD1. The CDR3 totals 12 residues. Unmatched junction bases numbered 4, after V lost 8 bases and J lost 7 bases. The CDR3 loop is CASQGAGQPQHF. In DNA, the CDR3 is TGTGCCAGCCAGGGGGCTGGACAGCCCCAGCATTTT.

This sequence joins TRBV25-1 and TRBJ2-3; 7 bases fit TRBD1. Germline CDR1 is MGHDK and CDR2 is SYGVNS. This CDR3 contains 14 residues. The junction had 11 bases not matched to a gene; V was cut back by 6 bases and J by 8 bases. For the CDR3, the DNA is TGTGCCAGCAGAGCCACAGGGGCTTGGGGTACGCAGTATTTT. As protein: CASRATGAWGTQYF.

This clone was observed a few times. This chain's CDR3 is CSVMTGGSGNQPQHF. CDR3 nucleotides: TGCAGCGTGATGACAGGGGGGAGCGGCAATCAGCCCCAGCATTTT. V and J are TRBV29-1 and TRBJ1-5; 9 bases fit TRBD1. This CDR3 is built from 15 residues. Per the germline V gene, CDR1 is SQVTM and CDR2 is ANQGSEA. With V trimmed by 6 bases and J by 2 bases, 8 bases remained unmatched.

V gene TRBV6-5 combines with J gene TRBJ1-3; D is unresolved. Trimming took 0 bases from V and 0 from J, leaving 6 bases between them. This CDR3 is 15 amino acids long. Germline CDR1 reads MNHEY; CDR2 reads SVGAGI. CDR3: CASSYSRNSGNTIYF. The CDR3 coding sequence is TGTGCCAGCAGTTACTCGAGGAACTCTGGAAACACCATATATTTT.

The chain joins TRBV10-3 to TRBJ2-1; D uncertain. Germline V gives CDR1 ENHRY, CDR2 SYGVKD. The V and J ends lost 5 bases and 0 bases respectively, with 8 bases between them. The CDR3 totals 14 residues. The chain's CDR3 is CAISPVSSYNEQFF. The CDR3 nucleotides are TGTGCCATCAGTCCCGTGAGCTCCTACAATGAGCAGTTCTTC.

This chain uses TRBV2 with TRBJ2-2; 12 nucleotides match TRBD2. This CDR3 comprises 17 residues. Unmatched junction bases numbered 8, after V lost 3 bases and J lost 6 bases. CDR1 and CDR2 from the germline V gene are SNHLY and FYNNEI. The CDR3 spells CASSDRTSGIGAGELFF. The DNA of the CDR3 is TGTGCCAGCAGTGATAGGACTAGCGGGATAGGAGCCGGGGAGCTGTTTTTT.

The chain couples TRBV7-2 to TRBJ2-7, with D perhaps TRBD2 (6 bases). Trimming pared 5 bases from V and 3 bases from J, leaving 20 bases between. Germline-derived CDR1 and CDR2 are SGHTA and FQGNSA. The CDR3 has 16 amino acids. The CDR3 sequence: CASSLSTSNGYYEQYF. The CDR3 DNA sequence: TGTGCCAGCAGCCTATCGACTAGTAATGGGTACTACGAGCAGTACTTC.

V is TRBV6-5 and J is TRBJ1-6; TRBD1 matches at 7 bases. CDR1 and CDR2 (germline): MNHEY, SVGAGI. The J segment lost 6 bases and the V segment lost 5 bases, leaving 7 bases of the junction unmatched. CDR3 length equals 15 residues. CDR3: CASSKTQGGNSPLHF. The DNA for the CDR3 is TGTGCCAGCAGTAAAACCCAGGGGGGTAATTCACCCCTCCACTTT.

The genes are TRBV30 and TRBJ2-1; no clear D. CDR1 is GTSNPN and CDR2 is SVGIG in the germline V gene (reference sequence). This CDR3 spans 14 amino acids. The germline V and J ends were trimmed by 0 bases and 3 bases, with 9 bases remaining between them. CDR3 DNA: TGTGCCTGGAGTGTAAACTCCTACTACAATGAGCAGTTCTTC. Translating gives CAWSVNSYYNEQFF.

This chain joins TRBV28 and TRBJ1-1, with 7 bases that match TRBD1. The J segment lost 0 bases and the V segment lost 5 bases, leaving 15 bases of the junction unmatched. The V gene's germline CDR1 is MDHEN and CDR2 SYDVKM. The CDR3 loop spans 18 amino acids. CDR3 residues: CASSRNRGPLNVNTEAFF. As DNA, the CDR3 is TGTGCCAGCAGTAGAAACAGGGGCCCTTTGAATGTGAACACTGAAGCTTTCTTT.